Presented here are 18 T cell receptor beta chains from one specimen sequenced in a study of shared clonotypes between healthy human individuals. Assay used: immunoSEQ multiplex PCR; TCRdb lists only in-frame clones, some missing. In the table there are 2 million to 2.5 million clones, approximately 94% of which are singletons. The source material was naive CD4+ T cells from PBMCs. Subset specified: CD45RA+ positively selected. Receptors were obtained from a man aged 18 to 29 in good health. Some clones in this sample may be carry-over from other donors' samples.

The chain links TRBV29-1 to TRBJ2-1, with D hard to call. CDR3 length equals 11 residues. Trimming left V 5 bases short and J 8 bases short, with 10 bases between. CDR1 is SQVTM, CDR2 ANQGSEA, per germline. CDR3 sequence (DNA): TGCAGCGTTACCCCCATCGATGAGCAGTTCTTC. Amino acids: CSVTPIDEQFF.

The chain combines TRBV19 with TRBJ2-7; the D gene is possibly TRBD1 (6 bases). The V gene's germline CDR1 is LNHDA and CDR2 SQIVND (reference sequence). The CDR3 is 15 residues long. V lost 4 bases, J lost 5 bases, and 18 bases lay in between. The CDR3 DNA reads TGTGCCAGTAGTACCCCGACAGGTCCAACGGACGAGCAGTACTTC. Protein product: CASSTPTGPTDEQYF.

This clone was found a few times. This same CDR3 is encoded by further DNA sequences in the sample. In DNA, the CDR3 is TGTGCCAGTAGTACAGGGAGGTACGAGCAGTACTTC. Its protein product is CASSTGRYEQYF. The chain links TRBV19 to TRBJ2-7; D is possibly TRBD2 (6 bases). V lost 4 bases to trimming and J lost 4 bases, with 8 bases between them. CDR3 size: 12 residues. Germline CDR1 LNHDA, CDR2 SQIVND (reference sequence).

The V gene is TRBV19, the J gene TRBJ2-1, with D unresolved. Trimming stripped 4 bases from V and 2 bases from J, with 15 bases between. The CDR3 runs 16 residues. Germline V lookup: CDR1 LNHDA, CDR2 SQIVND (reference sequence). CDR3 in amino acids: CASSRIWQTTYNEQFF. The CDR3 region has the DNA TGTGCCAGTAGTAGGATATGGCAAACAACCTACAATGAGCAGTTCTTC.

J is TRBJ2-7 and V is TRBV5-1; TRBD1 aligns across 8 bases. The CDR3 has 15 amino acids. After removal of 4 bases from V and 3 bases from J, the junction contained 9 bases not matched to a gene. Germline CDR1 is SGHRS and CDR2 is YFSETQ. The CDR3 sequence: CASSPPDRAIYEQYF. In nucleotides, the CDR3 is TGCGCCAGCAGCCCACCGGACAGGGCGATCTACGAGCAGTACTTC.

The chain recombines TRBV30 with TRBJ2-2; D unclear. CDR1 is GTSNPN and CDR2 is SVGIG in the germline V gene (reference sequence). The V gene lost 2 bases and the J gene lost 3 bases, with 7 bases spanning the gap. The CDR3 totals 13 residues. CDR3 DNA: TGTGCCTGGAGTTACCAGTACACCGGGGAGCTGTTTTTT. Protein: CAWSYQYTGELFF.

This clone was seen only once. The chain employs TRBV6-1 and TRBJ2-3; 10 bases match TRBD2. The germline V gene has CDR1 MNHNS and CDR2 SASEGT. V gave up 4 bases and J gave up 2 bases; unmatched junction bases: 15. CDR3 length equals 19 residues. CDR3 DNA sequence: TGTGCCAGCAGTGCCACTAGCGGGACAACTTTAAAGGCCACAGATACGCAGTATTTT. Its protein is CASSATSGTTLKATDTQYF.

A remark on this clone: At one end the junction does not follow the germline gene, possibly because of a read error. The V and J genes are TRBV6-5 and TRBJ2-1; 9 bases are a match to TRBD1. The CDR3 loop spans 13 amino acids. Germline V gives CDR1 MNHEY, CDR2 SVGAGI. CDR3 protein: CASSYQNRGPVVF. CDR3 sequence (DNA): TGTGCCAGCAGTTATCAAAACAGGGGGCCGGTTGTCTTC.

The chain is built from TRBV5-1 and TRBJ2-6, with 7 bases lining up with TRBD1. CDR3 length equals 16 residues. Unmatched junction bases numbered 6, after V lost 6 bases and J lost 0 bases. Germline-derived CDR1 and CDR2 are SGHRS and YFSETQ. The CDR3 sequence: CASKQGPSSGANVLTF. The CDR3 nucleotides read TGCGCCAGCAAACAGGGGCCCAGCTCTGGGGCCAACGTCCTGACTTTC.

The rearrangement joins TRBV15 to TRBJ2-5, with D perhaps TRBD1 (5 bases). This CDR3 contains 14 residues. Germline loops: CDR1 LNHNV, CDR2 YYDKDF (reference sequence). V was shortened by 1 base and J by 4 bases, with 10 bases between the two germline ends. The CDR3 loop reads CATSRAQGLETQYF. CDR3 coding DNA: TGTGCCACCAGCAGAGCCCAGGGTTTAGAGACCCAGTACTTC.

This clone is a singleton in its sample. CDR3 region: CASSIDQGLAKNIQYF. CDR3 bases: TGTGCCAGTAGTATAGATCAGGGCCTAGCCAAAAACATTCAGTACTTC. This chain links TRBV19 with TRBJ2-4; D is possibly TRBD1 (5 bases). This CDR3 comprises 16 residues. Germline V CDR1 and CDR2: LNHDA, SQIVND (reference sequence). V was shortened by 0 bases and J by 0 bases, with 9 bases between the two germline ends.

The V and J genes are TRBV11-2 and TRBJ2-3; D is unresolved. V was cut by 1 base and J by 2 bases, with 13 bases left in between. Germline CDR1 and CDR2: SGHAT and FQNNGV. CDR3 length: 16 amino acids. CDR3: CASSLVYRRDTDTQYF. CDR3 coding DNA: TGTGCCAGCAGCTTAGTGTACCGGCGAGACACAGATACGCAGTATTTT. Full variable domain (outside the CDR3, taken from reference TRBV11-2 and TRBJ2-3): EAGVAQSPRYKIIEKRQSVAFWCNPISGHATLYWYQQILGQGPKLLIQFQNNGVVDDSQLPKDRFSAERLKGVDSTLKIQPAKLEDSAVYLCASSLVYRRDTDTQYFGPGTRLTVL.

This chain joins TRBV12-5 and TRBJ1-5; 7 nucleotides match TRBD1. J lost 2 bases, V lost 7 bases, and 2 bases had no gene match. This CDR3 has 13 residues. Looked up from germline, CDR1 is LGHNT and CDR2 is FRNRAP. The CDR3 loop is CASADRGNQPQHF. CDR3 in DNA: TGTGCTAGTGCCGACAGGGGCAATCAGCCCCAGCATTTT.

This rearrangement joins TRBV11-2 to TRBJ1-3; 7 bases match TRBD1. The germline V gene has CDR1 SGHAT and CDR2 FQNNGV. The CDR3 totals 16 residues. V lost 1 base and J lost 0; bases outside the gene matches: 3. This CDR3 is CASSLGRDSSGNTIYF. CDR3 in DNA: TGTGCCAGCAGCTTAGGCCGGGACAGCTCTGGAAACACCATATATTTT.

This chain joins TRBV10-3 and TRBJ2-3; possible D gene TRBD2, 6 bases. Trimming shortened V by 11 bases and J by 5 bases, and 20 bases separated the two germline ends. Germline V gene data show CDR1 as ENHRY and CDR2 as SYGVKD. The length of the CDR3 is 14 residues. The chain's CDR3 is CAVQRAGSGDTQYF. CDR3 DNA: TGTGCCGTACAAAGAGCGGGCTCCGGAGATACGCAGTATTTT.

V and J are TRBV27 and TRBJ1-2; maybe TRBD1 (6 bases). V lost 5 bases and J lost 5, with 15 bases in between. The CDR3 spans 14 residues. The germline CDR1 and CDR2 sequences are MNHEY and SMNVEV (reference sequence). For the CDR3, the DNA is TGTGCCAGCAGTCCCGGACAGACGGCTTATGGCTACACCTTC. Residues: CASSPGQTAYGYTF.

The chain uses TRBV4-1 and TRBJ1-3; unclear D gene. CDR1 and CDR2 (germline): MGHRA, YSYEKL. CDR3 length: 16 amino acids. V gave up 1 base and J gave up 0 bases, with 10 bases separating them. The CDR3 is CASSQVFGLSGNTIYF. CDR3 in DNA: TGCGCCAGCAGCCAAGTTTTTGGCCTCTCTGGAAACACCATATATTTT.

The chain links TRBV10-3 to TRBJ2-1; 11 bases line up with TRBD2. The junction had 19 bases not matched to a gene; V was cut back by 5 bases and J by 4 bases. The germline gives CDR1 ENHRY, CDR2 SYGVKD. CDR3 length: 20 residues. The CDR3 spells CAISPSASTSGSRGYNEQFF. In DNA, the CDR3 is TGTGCCATCAGTCCTTCCGCCTCCACTAGCGGGAGTAGAGGGTACAATGAGCAGTTCTTC.